This TCR beta chain was documented in a study of fetal regulatory T cell absence and autoimmunity. In germline, CDR1 is MGHRA, CDR2 YSYEKL. Germline trimming cut 0 bases from V and 3 bases from J; bases unmatched to any gene: 7. The CDR3 is made up of 18 amino acids. Worth noting for this clone: What it binds is unknown.

Study-wide results and caveats: Pancreas TCRs were oligoclonally enriched versus cord blood, some clones over 95-fold. Cord blood and pancreas showed broadly similar TRB gene family usage.

Profiled with immunoSEQ multiplex PCR; TCRdb holds only in-frame clones, not every one. The sample contains around 45,000 clones, approximately 80% of which appear only once. The TCR was taken from a newborn boy with IPEX syndrome. V gene TRBV4-1 combines with J gene TRBJ2-2; 10 nucleotides match TRBD2. The sequenced sample consisted of cord blood. CDR3 nucleotides: TGCGCCAGCAGCCAAGACCCTAGCGGGAGTTGGGACACCGGGGAGCTGTTTTTT. Translating gives CASSQDPSGSWDTGELFF.